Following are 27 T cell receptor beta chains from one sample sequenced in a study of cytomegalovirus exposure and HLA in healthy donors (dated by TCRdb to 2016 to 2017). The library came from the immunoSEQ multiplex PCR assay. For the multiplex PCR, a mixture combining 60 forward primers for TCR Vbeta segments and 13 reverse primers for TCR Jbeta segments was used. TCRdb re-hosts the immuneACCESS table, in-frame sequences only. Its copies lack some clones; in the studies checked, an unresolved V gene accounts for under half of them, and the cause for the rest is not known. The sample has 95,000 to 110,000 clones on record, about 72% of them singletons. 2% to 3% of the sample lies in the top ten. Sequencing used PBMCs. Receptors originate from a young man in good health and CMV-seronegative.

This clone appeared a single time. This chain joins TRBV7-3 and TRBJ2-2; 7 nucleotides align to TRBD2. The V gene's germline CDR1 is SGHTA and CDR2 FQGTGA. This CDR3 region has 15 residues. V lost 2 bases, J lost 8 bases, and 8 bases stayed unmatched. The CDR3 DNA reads TGTGCCAGCAGCTTAGGGGACTATCCAACGGGGGAGCTGTTTTTT. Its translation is CASSLGDYPTGELFF. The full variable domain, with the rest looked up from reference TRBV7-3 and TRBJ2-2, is GAGVSQTPSNKVTEKGKYVELRCDPISGHTALYWYRQSLGQGPEFLIYFQGTGAADDSGLPNDRFFAVRPEGSVSTLKIQRTERGDSAVYLCASSLGDYPTGELFFGEGSRLTVL.

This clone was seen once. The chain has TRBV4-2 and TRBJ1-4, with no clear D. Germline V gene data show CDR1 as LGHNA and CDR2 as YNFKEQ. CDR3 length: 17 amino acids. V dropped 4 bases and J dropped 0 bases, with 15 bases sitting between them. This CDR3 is CASSLMVSGATNEKLFF. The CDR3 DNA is TGTGCCAGCAGCCTGATGGTTTCGGGTGCAACTAATGAAAAACTGTTTTTT.

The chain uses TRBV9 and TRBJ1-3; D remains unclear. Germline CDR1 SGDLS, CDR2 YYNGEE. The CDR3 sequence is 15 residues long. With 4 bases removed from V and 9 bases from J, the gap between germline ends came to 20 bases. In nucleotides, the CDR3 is TGTGCCAGCAGCCAAGTTAAGAGCCAGGTGGGCACCATATATTTT. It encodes CASSQVKSQVGTIYF.

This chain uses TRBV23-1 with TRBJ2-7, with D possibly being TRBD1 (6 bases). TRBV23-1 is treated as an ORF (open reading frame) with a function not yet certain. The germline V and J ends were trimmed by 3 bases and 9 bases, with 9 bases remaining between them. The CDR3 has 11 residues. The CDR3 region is CASSHPRGQYF. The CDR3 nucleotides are TGCGCCAGCAGTCACCCCAGGGGGCAGTACTTC.

CDR3 protein: CASSPSRVLGEQYF. The CDR3, as DNA: TGCGCCAGCAGCCCCTCCCGGGTCCTCGGTGAGCAGTACTTC. The chain joins TRBV5-1 to TRBJ2-7; D uncertain. With 4 bases removed from V and 7 bases from J, the gap between germline ends came to 18 bases. CDR1 SGHRS and CDR2 YFSETQ come from the germline V gene. The CDR3 is 14 amino acids.

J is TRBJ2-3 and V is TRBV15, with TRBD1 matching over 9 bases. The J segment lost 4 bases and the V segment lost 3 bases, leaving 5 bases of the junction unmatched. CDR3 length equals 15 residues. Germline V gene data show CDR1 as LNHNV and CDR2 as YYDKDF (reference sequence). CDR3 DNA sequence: TGTGCCACCAGCAGGACGGGACAGGGAGCAGATACGCAGTATTTT. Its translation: CATSRTGQGADTQYF.

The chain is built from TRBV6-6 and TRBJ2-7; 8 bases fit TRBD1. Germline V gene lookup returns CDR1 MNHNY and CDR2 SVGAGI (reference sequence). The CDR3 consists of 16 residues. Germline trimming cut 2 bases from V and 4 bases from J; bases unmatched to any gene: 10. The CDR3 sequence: CASSYHHDRGRYEQYF. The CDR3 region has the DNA TGTGCCAGCAGTTACCACCACGACAGGGGTCGGTACGAGCAGTACTTC.

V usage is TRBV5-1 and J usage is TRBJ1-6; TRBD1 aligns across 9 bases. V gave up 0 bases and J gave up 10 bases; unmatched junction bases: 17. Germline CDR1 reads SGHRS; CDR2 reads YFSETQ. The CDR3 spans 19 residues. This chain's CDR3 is CASSLAPGQGTSTWSPLHF. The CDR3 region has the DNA TGCGCCAGCAGCTTGGCCCCGGGACAGGGAACTTCGACTTGGTCACCCCTCCACTTT.

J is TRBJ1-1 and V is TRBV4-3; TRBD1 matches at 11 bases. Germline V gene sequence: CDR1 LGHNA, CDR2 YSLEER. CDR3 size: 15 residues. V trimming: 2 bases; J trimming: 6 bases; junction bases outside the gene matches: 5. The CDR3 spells CASSQSGQGAAEAFF. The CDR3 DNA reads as TGCGCCAGCAGCCAATCCGGACAGGGGGCCGCTGAAGCTTTCTTT.

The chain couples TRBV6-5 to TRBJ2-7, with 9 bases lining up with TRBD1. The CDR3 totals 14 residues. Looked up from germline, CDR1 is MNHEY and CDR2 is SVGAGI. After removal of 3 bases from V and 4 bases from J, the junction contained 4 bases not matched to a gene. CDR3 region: CASSYRDRAYEQYF. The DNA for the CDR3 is TGTGCCAGCAGTTATAGGGACAGGGCATACGAGCAGTACTTC.

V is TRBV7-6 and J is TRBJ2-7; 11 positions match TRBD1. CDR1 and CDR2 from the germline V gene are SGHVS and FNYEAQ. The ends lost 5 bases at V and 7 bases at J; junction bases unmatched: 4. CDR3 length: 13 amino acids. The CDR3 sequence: CASSGQGAREQYF. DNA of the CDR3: TGTGCCAGCAGCGGACAGGGGGCAAGGGAGCAGTACTTC.

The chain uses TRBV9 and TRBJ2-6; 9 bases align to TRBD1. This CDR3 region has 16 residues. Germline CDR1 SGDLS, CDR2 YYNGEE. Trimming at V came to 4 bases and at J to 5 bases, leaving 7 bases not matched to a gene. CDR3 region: CASSSPDRGWANVLTF. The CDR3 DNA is TGTGCCAGCAGCTCCCCCGACAGGGGGTGGGCCAACGTCCTGACTTTC.

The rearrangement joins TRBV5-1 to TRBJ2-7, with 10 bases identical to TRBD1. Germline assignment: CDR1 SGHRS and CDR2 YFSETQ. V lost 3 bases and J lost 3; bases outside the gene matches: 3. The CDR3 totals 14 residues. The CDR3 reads CASSSRTGGYEQYF. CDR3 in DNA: TGCGCCAGCAGCTCTAGGACAGGGGGCTACGAGCAGTACTTC.

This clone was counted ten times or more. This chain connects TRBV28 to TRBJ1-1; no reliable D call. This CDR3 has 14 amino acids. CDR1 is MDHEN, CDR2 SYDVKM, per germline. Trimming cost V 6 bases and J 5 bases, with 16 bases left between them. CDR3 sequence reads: CASRTPGVSTEAFF. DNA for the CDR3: TGTGCCAGCAGAACGCCCGGGGTGTCAACTGAAGCTTTCTTT.

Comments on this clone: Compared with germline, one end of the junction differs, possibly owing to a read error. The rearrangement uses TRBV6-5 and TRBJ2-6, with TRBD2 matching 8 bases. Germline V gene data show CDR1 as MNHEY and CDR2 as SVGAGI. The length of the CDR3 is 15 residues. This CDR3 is CASIKLGGGLMSLPF. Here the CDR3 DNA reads TGTGCCAGCATTAAACTCGGGGGGGGCCTAATGAGCCTGCCTTTC.

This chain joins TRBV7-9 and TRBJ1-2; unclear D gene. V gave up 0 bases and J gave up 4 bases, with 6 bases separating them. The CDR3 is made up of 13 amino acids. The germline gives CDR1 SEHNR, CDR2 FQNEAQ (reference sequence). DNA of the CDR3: TGTGCCAGCAGCTTAGCGGGCAGCTATGGCTACACCTTC. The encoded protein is CASSLAGSYGYTF.

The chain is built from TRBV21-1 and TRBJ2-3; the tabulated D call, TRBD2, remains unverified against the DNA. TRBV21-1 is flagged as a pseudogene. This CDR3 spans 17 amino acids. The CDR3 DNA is TGTGCCAGCAGCAAGGGGTCAGGCGGGCCAAGCAAAGATACGCAGTATTTT. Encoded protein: CASSKGSGGPSKDTQYF.

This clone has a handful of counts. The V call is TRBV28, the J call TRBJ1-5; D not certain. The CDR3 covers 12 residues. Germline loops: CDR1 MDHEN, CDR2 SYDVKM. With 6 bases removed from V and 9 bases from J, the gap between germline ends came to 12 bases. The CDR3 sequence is CASSPPRGPQHF. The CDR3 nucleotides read TGTGCCAGCAGCCCCCCGAGAGGGCCCCAGCATTTT.

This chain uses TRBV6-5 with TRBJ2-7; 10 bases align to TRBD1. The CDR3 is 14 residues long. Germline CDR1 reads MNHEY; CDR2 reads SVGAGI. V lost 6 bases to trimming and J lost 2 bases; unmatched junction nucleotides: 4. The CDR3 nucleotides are TGTGCCAGCAGGCTGGGACAGGGGACCTACGAGCAGTACTTC. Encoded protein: CASRLGQGTYEQYF.

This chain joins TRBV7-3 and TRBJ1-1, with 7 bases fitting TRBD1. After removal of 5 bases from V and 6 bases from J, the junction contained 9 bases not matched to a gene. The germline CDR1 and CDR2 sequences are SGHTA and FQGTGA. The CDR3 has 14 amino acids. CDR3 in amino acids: CASSPSGQWPEAFF. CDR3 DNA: TGTGCCAGCAGCCCCTCGGGACAGTGGCCTGAAGCTTTCTTT.

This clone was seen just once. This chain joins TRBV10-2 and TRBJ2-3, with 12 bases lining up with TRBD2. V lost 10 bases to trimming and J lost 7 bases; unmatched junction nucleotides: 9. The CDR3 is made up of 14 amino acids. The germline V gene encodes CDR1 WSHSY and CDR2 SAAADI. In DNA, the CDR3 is TGCGCCACCTATCTAGCGGGGGGGCCAAATACGCAGTATTTT. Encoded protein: CATYLAGGPNTQYF.

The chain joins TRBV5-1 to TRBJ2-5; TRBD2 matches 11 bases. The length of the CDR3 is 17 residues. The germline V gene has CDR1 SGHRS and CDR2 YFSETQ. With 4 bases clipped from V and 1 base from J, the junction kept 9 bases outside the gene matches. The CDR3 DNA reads TGCGCCAGCAGCCCGCTACGACTAGCGGGACCCCAAGAGACCCAGTACTTC. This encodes CASSPLRLAGPQETQYF.

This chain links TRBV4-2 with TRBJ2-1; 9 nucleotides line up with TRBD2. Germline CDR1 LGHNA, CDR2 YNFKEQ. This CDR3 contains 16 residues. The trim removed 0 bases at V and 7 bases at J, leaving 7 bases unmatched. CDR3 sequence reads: CASSQELAGPPNEQFF. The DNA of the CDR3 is TGTGCCAGCAGCCAAGAGCTAGCGGGGCCCCCGAATGAGCAGTTCTTC.

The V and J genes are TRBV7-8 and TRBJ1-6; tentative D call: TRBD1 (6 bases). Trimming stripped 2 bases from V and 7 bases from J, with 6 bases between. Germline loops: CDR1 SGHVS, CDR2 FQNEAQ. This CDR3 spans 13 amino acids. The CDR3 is CASSLQGNSPLHF. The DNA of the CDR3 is TGTGCCAGCAGCTTACAGGGGAATTCACCCCTCCACTTT.

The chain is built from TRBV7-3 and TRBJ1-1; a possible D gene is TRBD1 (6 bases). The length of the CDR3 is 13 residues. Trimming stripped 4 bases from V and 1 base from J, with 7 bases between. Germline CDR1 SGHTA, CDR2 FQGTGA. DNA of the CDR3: TGTGCCAGCAGCTCGGGACAGAACACTGAAGCTTTCTTT. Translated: CASSSGQNTEAFF. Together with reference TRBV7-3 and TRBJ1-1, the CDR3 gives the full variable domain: GAGVSQTPSNKVTEKGKYVELRCDPISGHTALYWYRQSLGQGPEFLIYFQGTGAADDSGLPNDRFFAVRPEGSVSTLKIQRTERGDSAVYLCASSSGQNTEAFFGQGTRLTVV.

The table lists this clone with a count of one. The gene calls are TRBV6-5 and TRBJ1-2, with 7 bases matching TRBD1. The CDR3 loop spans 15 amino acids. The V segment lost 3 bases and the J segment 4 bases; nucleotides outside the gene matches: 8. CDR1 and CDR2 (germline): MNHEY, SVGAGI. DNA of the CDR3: TGTGCCAGCAGTTATGGGATACAGGGGAGCTATGGCTACACCTTC. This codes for CASSYGIQGSYGYTF.

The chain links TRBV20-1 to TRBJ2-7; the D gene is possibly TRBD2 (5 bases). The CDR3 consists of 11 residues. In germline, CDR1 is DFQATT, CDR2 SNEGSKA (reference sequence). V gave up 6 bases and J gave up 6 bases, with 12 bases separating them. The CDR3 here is CSAPQRAEQYF. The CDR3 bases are TGCAGTGCCCCACAGAGGGCCGAGCAGTACTTC.